The clone carrying this T cell receptor beta chain has ten or more counts. Time point denoted: newly diagnosed GD, antithyroid drugs for less than 3 months. Making the TCR library involved RNA that had been extracted from PBMCs. The data belong to a study of regulatory T cells in long-lasting Graves disease. Libraries of TCR beta came from iRepertoire HTBI primers plus Arm-PCR of CDR3 regions. TCRdb fed the multiplex PCR reads into MiXCR, producing one record per CDR3 protein. Of hundreds of thousands of distinct CDR3 sequences detected, less than 15% appear once; the ten largest clones hold roughly 10%. Germline CDR1 LNHNV, CDR2 YYDKDF (reference sequence). This CDR3 spans 15 amino acids. V was shortened by 4 bases and J by 6 bases, with 19 bases between the two germline ends. These data are also associated with another study on T cells in Graves' hyperthyroidism and ophthalmopathy.

The starting material was peripheral blood mononuclear cells (PBMCs), obtained at new diagnosis, from a patient treated with antithyroid drugs. The clonotype originates from a man aged 25 to 40 with Graves disease. The chain has TRBV15 and TRBJ2-7; either TRBD1 or TRBD2 may fit D (5 bases each). DNA of the CDR3: TGTGCCACCAGCACCTCGGGCCAGGGACGTCGCGAGCAGTACTTC. It translates to CATSTSGQGRREQYF. Drawing the rest from reference TRBV15 and TRBJ2-7, the complete variable domain is DAMVIQNPRYQVTQFGKPVTLSCSQTLNHNVMYWYQQKSSQAPKLLFHYYDKDFNNEADTPDNFQSRRPNTSFCFLDIRSPGLGDTAMYLCATSTSGQGRREQYFGPGTRLTVT.